These 7 T cell receptor beta chains came from one sample sequenced in a study of T cell responses to AZD1222 COVID-19 vaccine. Generated by immunoSEQ multiplex PCR, the TCRdb table keeps only in-frame clones and is missing some. The repertoire includes 110,000 or so clones, roughly nine tenths of them detected once, and 5.2% sits in the top ten. Sequences were derived from peripheral blood, sampled on day 0 of AZD1222 vaccination. These receptors all stem from an adult in good health.

The chain combines TRBV5-6 with TRBJ1-2; D is uncertain. V was shortened by 4 bases and J by 4 bases, with 11 bases between the two germline ends. The CDR3 is made up of 13 amino acids. CDR1 and CDR2 from the germline V gene are SGHDT and YYEEEE. The CDR3: CASSPKGAYGYTF. The CDR3 DNA reads TGTGCCAGCAGCCCCAAGGGAGCCTATGGCTACACCTTC.

The V gene is TRBV10-3, the J gene TRBJ2-7; 8 nucleotides align to TRBD1. CDR1 and CDR2 from the germline V gene are ENHRY and SYGVKD. Unmatched junction bases numbered 10, after V lost 3 bases and J lost 6 bases. The CDR3 sequence is 15 residues long. The CDR3, as DNA: TGTGCCATCAGTGAAGCCGGACAGGGTCAGGGCGAGCAGTACTTC. Translated: CAISEAGQGQGEQYF.

The rearrangement uses TRBV25-1 and TRBJ2-7; 7 positions match TRBD2. J was trimmed by 1 base and V by 1 base; bases with no gene match: 4. The CDR3 totals 15 residues. Germline CDR1 reads MGHDK; CDR2 reads SYGVNS. CDR3 coding DNA: TGTGCCAGCAGTGAATCTAGCGGACCGTCCTACGAGCAGTACTTC. This translates into CASSESSGPSYEQYF.

In its sample, this clone was seen a few times. The V call is TRBV7-2, the J call TRBJ2-7; D might be TRBD1 or TRBD2, each matching 5 bases. V was trimmed by 6 bases and J by 1 base, leaving 16 bases between them. Germline V lookup: CDR1 SGHTA, CDR2 FQGNSA. The CDR3 is 15 residues long. This CDR3 reads CASSYSGTPSYEQYF. As DNA, the CDR3 is TGTGCCAGCAGTTATTCCGGGACCCCTTCCTACGAGCAGTACTTC.

The V and J genes are TRBV28 and TRBJ2-7; TRBD1 is a possible D gene (6 bases). V shed 2 bases and J shed 1 base, with 9 bases lying between them. The CDR3 is 14 amino acids. The germline V gene encodes CDR1 MDHEN and CDR2 SYDVKM. The chain's CDR3 is CASSLGTFSYEQYF. CDR3 in DNA: TGTGCCAGCAGTTTAGGGACATTTTCCTACGAGCAGTACTTC.

The chain couples TRBV10-2 to TRBJ1-5; D possibly corresponds to TRBD1 (5 bases). Germline CDR1 and CDR2: WSHSY and SAAADI. With 6 bases removed from V and 3 bases from J, the gap between germline ends came to 12 bases. The CDR3 loop spans 14 amino acids. CDR3 bases: TGCGCCAGCAGGGACGGGGGTCCCAATCAGCCCCAGCATTTT. Protein sequence: CASRDGGPNQPQHF.

CDR3 loop: CSVEDSSEQYF. The CDR3 coding sequence is TGCAGCGTTGAGGACTCGTCCGAGCAGTACTTC. The chain joins TRBV29-1 to TRBJ2-7; D possibly corresponds to TRBD2 (5 bases). The germline V and J ends were trimmed by 3 bases and 6 bases, with 9 bases remaining between them. The germline gives CDR1 SQVTM, CDR2 ANQGSEA. The CDR3 runs 11 residues.